This T cell receptor beta chain was captured by sequencing in a study of control samples from healthy donors and cancer patients. Sequencing was performed with immunoSEQ multiplex PCR; in TCRdb, only in-frame clones are kept and a portion is missing. The repertoire includes fewer than 60,000 clones, about 86% of them detected once, and roughly 2.8% sits in the top ten. Sequenced sample: PBMCs. The source is a woman aged 50 to 65 with lung cancer.

CDR3 region: CASSRGGQGSYTF. Written as DNA, the CDR3 is TGTGCCAGCAGCCGAGGGGGACAGGGAAGCTACACCTTC. The chain joins TRBV7-8 to TRBJ1-2, with TRBD1 identical over 9 bases. After removal of 5 bases from V and 9 bases from J, the junction contained 7 bases not matched to a gene. CDR3 length equals 13 residues. CDR1 is SGHVS and CDR2 is FQNEAQ in the germline V gene. Together with reference TRBV7-8 and TRBJ1-2, the CDR3 gives the full variable domain: GAGVSQSPRYKVAKRGQDVALRCDPISGHVSLFWYQQALGQGPEFLTYFQNEAQLDKSGLPSDRFFAERPEGSVSTLKIQRTQQEDSAVYLCASSRGGQGSYTFGSGTRLTVV.